This T cell receptor beta chain was sequenced for a study of shared clonotypes between healthy human individuals (dated by TCRdb to 2018 to 2020). About the investigation overall: Three men and two women, aged 18 to 49 years, made up the cohort. For each donor, CD4 naive and CD4 memory were each run on three plates, CD8 naive on two plates, and CD8 memory on one plate. Blood TCR repertoires of five healthy adults were deeply sequenced to estimate repertoire size and the extent of clonotype sharing between individuals. To increase sequencing depth and limit assay-specific biases, different laboratories used diverse techniques to prepare libraries and sequence TCR repertoires. Per donor, leukapheresis produced somewhere between about 0.85 and 10 billion PBMCs.

TCR CDR3 regions were amplified from genomic DNA by multiplex PCR using the deep immunoSEQ assay. Extracted genomic DNA from each cell subset was spread evenly across all wells of several immunoSEQ 96-well plates, with each plate serving as a replicate. For sorted subsets, each replicate PCR was loaded with roughly 200 ng genomic DNA, equivalent to about 30,000 T cell genomes. Purified libraries were quantified with a Qubit 3.0 fluorometer, sized on a Bioanalyzer 2100, and re-quantified with the KAPA Library Quantification kit. A separate single-read 150-cycle Illumina NextSeq 550 flow cell was used to sequence each immunoSEQ 96-well plate. Concerning the study's data processing: Because only junctional sequences without quality scores were contained in the immunoSEQ output, filtering matching that applied to full-length reads could not be performed. Sequences were annotated with PyIR, a Python wrapper for IgBLAST v1.9, and V/J genes and CDR3 were assigned using IMGT germline references. Reads were removed for weak V/J assignments (E-value above 1e-6), missing CDR3, stop codons, out-of-frame junctions, or ambiguous translated residues. V3J clonotypes were defined by identical inferred V gene, J gene, and CDR3 amino acid sequence. Percentage overlap between repertoires was computed as shared unique clonotypes divided by the size of the smaller repertoire. Three approaches were used to assess repertoire richness: RTK rarefaction, the Chao1 estimator, and Recon v2.1 estimates of unobserved clonotypes. OLGA was used to compute generation probabilities for all TCRbeta clonotypes that the gDNA method yielded from a handful of donors. What TCRdb holds here is the immuneACCESS table cut down to in-frame rearrangements. Part of the clones is not present; checked against another copy, under half of the missing clones reflect an unresolved V gene, and the others are unexplained. D and trimming come from the DNA, and the V and J calls and clone size come from that table. A total of around 2.1 million clones appear in this sample, about 92% of them only once. The ten largest clones take up 1.5% to 2% of the sample.

In the case of this clone: No antigen is known for it. No much larger clone exists at a distance of one base, and base qualities are not known.

CD8 naive samples were CD45RO-negative cells positively selected for CCR7, giving a CD45RA+CCR7+ population that excluded TemRA cells. Healthy HIV-negative adults with no recently reported acute infections or vaccinations were included as donors. Only Caucasian adults living in Nashville, Tennessee, USA were represented among the donors. Blood was obtained by leukapheresis, after which PBMCs were separated by Ficoll-Histopaque density gradient centrifugation and cryopreserved in liquid nitrogen vapor phase. Analytical flow cytometry was used to check the purity and quantity of every magnetically sorted T cell population. Each sorted fraction had its genomic DNA isolated and then quantified by UV absorbance on a Nanodrop 2000c. Study-level results and caveats: Sampling was restricted to blood, and TCR repertoires in tissues likely differ from the TCR repertoires found in blood. Because the study included only a small number of donors, the genetic and exposure-history diversity represented was limited. Pairwise subsampling led to the expectation that sequencing depth would affect the degree of clonotype sharing among donors. Even with the large sequencing depth, rarefaction of the sorted-subset datasets indicated that sequencing was incomplete. Across a handful of donors, roughly 5% of naive CD4, more than 3% of naive CD8, under 2.5% of memory CD4, and approximately 0.4% of memory CD8 clonotypes were shared. Larger estimated clonotype richness was generally found for naive subsets than for memory subsets. Higher generation probabilities were observed for clonotypes shared by all four sorted-subset donors than for non-shared clonotypes.

This sequence was found in a man in his late teens or twenties in good health. Some clones in this sample may be carry-over from other donors' samples. Material for sequencing was naive CD8+ T cells from PBMCs. The cell subset or site label here, explained by the study, means: CD45RA+CCR7+.

The CDR3 loop reads CASSAMVGNEQFF. The DNA sequence is as follows: TGTGCCAGCAGCGCAATGGTGGGCAATGAGCAGTTCTTC. Here the chain combines TRBV9 and TRBJ2-1; the D gene remains uncertain. V and J are truncated by 3 bases and 6 bases respectively, leaving an intervening sequence of 10 bases. Including cysteine and phenylalanine, the CDR3 has 13 amino acids. The entry retains the CDR3 DNA only, 39 bases that are in frame from base 1. Per the germline V gene, SGDLS is the CDR1 and YYNGEE is the CDR2.